The 10 T cell receptor beta chains presented below share a single source sample, sequenced in a study of tumor-infiltrating lymphocytes in primary liver carcinoma. Unsorted bulk tissue (roughly 17-33 mg) underwent RNA and DNA co-extraction. A constant-region primer primed TCR beta cDNA synthesis from around 500 ng of total RNA. Generation of the TCR beta libraries relied on three nested multiplex PCR rounds using slightly modified ARM-PCR. TRBV1-TRBV30 forward primers paired with a C-beta reverse primer were used in the first two PCR rounds, which ran roughly 9 cycles each. One entry per CDR3 protein, called by TCRdb with MiXCR from the multiplex PCR reads. The sample includes roughly 32,000 distinct CDR3 sequences, around two thirds of them seen just once. Sequencing was carried out using liver tumor tissue from sampling region 3. Documented subset: tumor region T3, left-lateral pole. The receptors were sampled from a woman aged 30 to 39 with primary liver carcinoma and hepatitis B virus infection.

For this clonotype: This CDR3 fails to terminate in the conserved phenylalanine or tryptophan, so it likely reflects a read error. CDR3 bases: TGTTCCAGCAGCCACCGAGGGACAGCCACTGAGCAGTTCTCC. Encoded protein: CSSSHRGTATEQFS. The chain links TRBV11-2 to TRBJ2-1; 7 bases agree with TRBD1. The germline V gene has CDR1 SGHAT and CDR2 FQNNGV. The CDR3 loop spans 14 amino acids.

The rearrangement links TRBV11-3 to TRBJ2-1, with 8 bases identical to TRBD2. This CDR3 is 17 amino acids long. CDR1 is SGHNT and CDR2 is YENEEA in the germline V gene. The CDR3 sequence is CTISSGLTGGVTPEQFF. CDR3 coding DNA: TGTACCATCAGCTCGGGACTAACGGGAGGGGTCACTCCTGAGCAGTTCTTC.

At least ten counts were recorded for this clonotype. This chain uses TRBV10-3 with TRBJ2-5; D gene unclear. Germline V gene sequence: CDR1 ENHRY, CDR2 SYGVKD. Trimming took 0 bases from V and 1 from J, leaving 6 bases between them. The CDR3 has 14 amino acids. The CDR3 DNA follows: TGTGCCATCAGTGAGTCGGCAGCCCAAGAGACCCAGTACTTC. Translation: CAISESAAQETQYF.

V gene TRBV20-1 combines with J gene TRBJ2-2; D unresolved. V lost 2 bases, J lost 2 bases, and 9 bases lay in between. CDR3 length: 14 residues. CDR1 and CDR2 (germline): DFQATT, SNEGSKA (reference sequence). The CDR3 DNA sequence: TGCAGTGCTAGACAGTATCTAAACACCGGGGAGCTGTTTTTT. Its protein is CSARQYLNTGELFF.

The chain carries TRBV5-1 and TRBJ2-2; 7 bases agree with TRBD1. The germline V gene has CDR1 SGHRS and CDR2 YFSETQ. This CDR3 comprises 15 residues. V lost 4 bases, J lost 10 bases, and 13 bases stayed unmatched. The CDR3 sequence: CASSDRVPNTMELFF. CDR3 nucleotides: TGCGCCAGCAGCGACAGGGTCCCGAACACCATGGAGCTGTTTTTT.

Remarks on this clonotype: The junction and the germline gene differ at one end; a read error may be behind it. V is TRBV11-2 and J is TRBJ1-1; 12 nucleotides line up with TRBD1. Looked up from germline, CDR1 is SGHAT and CDR2 is FQNNGV. The CDR3 consists of 20 residues. The CDR3 loop is CASIARDRGRKRWSNIEAFF. The CDR3 coding sequence is TGTGCCAGCATCGCTCGGGACAGGGGGCGCAAGAGGTGGAGTAACATTGAAGCCTTCTTT.

This clonotype qualifies as medium-sized. This sequence joins TRBV13 and TRBJ2-5, with TRBD1 matching over 8 bases. Germline lookup yields CDR1 PRHDT and CDR2 FYEKMQ (reference sequence). The CDR3 contains 17 residues. Trimming took 1 base from V and 4 from J; bases not matched to a gene: 11. CDR3 DNA: TGTGCCAGCAGCTTAGCCTCATCTTGGACAGGGCGAGAGACCCAGTACTTC. This gives the protein CASSLASSWTGRETQYF.

As to this clonotype: This CDR3 is missing its conserved last phenylalanine or tryptophan, likely due to a read error. The rearrangement links TRBV11-1 to TRBJ2-7; no firm D call. This CDR3 region has 13 residues. Germline CDR1 is SGHAT and CDR2 is FQDESV (reference sequence). As DNA, the CDR3 is TGTGTGAGCAGCTTAGGATACCTCAGCGAGCAGTACTTA. This translates into CVSSLGYLSEQYL.

Notes on this clonotype: A read error may produce the germline difference seen at one junction end. The rearrangement links TRBV6-2 or TRBV6-3 to TRBJ1-5; D not certain. CDR1 is MNHEY, CDR2 SVGEGT, per germline. The CDR3 is 13 residues long. The CDR3 region is CASSYRDNQPQQF. CDR3 DNA sequence: TGTGCCAGCAGTTATCGAGATAATCAGCCCCAGCAGTTT.

Comment on this clonotype: An end of the junction differs from the germline gene, which may be a read error. V gene TRBV6-5 combines with J gene TRBJ2-5; D may match TRBD1 or TRBD2 (5 bases each). This CDR3 has 13 amino acids. From germline, CDR1 is MNHEY and CDR2 SVGAGI. CDR3 loop: CANSTDTGLTHYF. CDR3 DNA: TGTGCCAACAGTACCGACACGGGGCTGACCCACTATTTC.